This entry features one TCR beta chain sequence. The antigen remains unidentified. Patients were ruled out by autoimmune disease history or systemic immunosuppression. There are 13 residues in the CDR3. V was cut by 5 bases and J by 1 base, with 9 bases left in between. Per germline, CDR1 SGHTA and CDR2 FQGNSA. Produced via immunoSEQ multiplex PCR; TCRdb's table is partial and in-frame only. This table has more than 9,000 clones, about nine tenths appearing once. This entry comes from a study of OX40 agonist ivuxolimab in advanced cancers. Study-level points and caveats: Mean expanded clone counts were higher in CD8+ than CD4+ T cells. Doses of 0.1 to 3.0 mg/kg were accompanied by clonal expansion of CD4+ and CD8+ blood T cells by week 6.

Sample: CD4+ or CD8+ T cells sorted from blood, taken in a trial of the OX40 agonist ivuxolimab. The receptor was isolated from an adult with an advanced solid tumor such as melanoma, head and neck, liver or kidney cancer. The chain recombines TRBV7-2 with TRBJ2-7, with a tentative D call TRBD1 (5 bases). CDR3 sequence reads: CASSPTVSYEQYF. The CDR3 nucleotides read TGTGCCAGCAGCCCGACAGTTTCCTACGAGCAGTACTTC.